The 6 T cell receptor beta chains in this list originate from one sample, sequenced in a study of regulatory T cells in long-lasting Graves disease. Building of the TCR beta libraries involved iRepertoire HTBI primers and Arm-PCR of CDR3 regions. In TCRdb, the multiplex PCR reads were re-called with MiXCR into one record per CDR3 protein. The profile shows around 450,000 distinct CDR3 sequences, approximately 15% of them singletons. Time point described: newly diagnosed GD, antithyroid drugs for less than 3 months. From PBMCs, RNA was extracted and then used to make the TCR library. These sequences were also reported in another study, on T cells in Graves' hyperthyroidism and ophthalmopathy.

Sample: peripheral blood mononuclear cells (PBMCs), taken at new diagnosis, from a patient treated with antithyroid drugs. These receptors were taken from a woman aged 25 to 45 with Graves disease.

There are many counts of this clonotype. The V and J genes are TRBV6-5 and TRBJ2-3; D remains ambiguous. The CDR3 loop spans 13 amino acids. CDR1 and CDR2 from the germline V gene are MNHEY and SVGAGI. Between the trimmed V and J ends, which lost 0 bases and 6 bases, there was a span of 7 bases. The CDR3 loop is CASSYSRVDTQYF. DNA of the CDR3: TGTGCCAGCAGTTACTCTCGGGTGGATACGCAGTATTTT.

This clonotype was detected only once. This sequence joins TRBV11-3 and TRBJ2-2; TRBD2 matches 10 bases. From germline, CDR1 is SGHNT and CDR2 YENEEA. With 5 bases clipped from V and 6 bases from J, the junction kept 9 bases outside the gene matches. The length of the CDR3 is 16 residues. The DNA for the CDR3 is TGTGCCAGCAGCGCCCGGGCTAGCGGGAGATCCGGGGAGCTGTTTTTT. Encoded protein: CASSARASGRSGELFF. Full variable domain (rest looked up from reference TRBV11-3 and TRBJ2-2): EAGVVQSPRYKIIEKKQPVAFWCNPISGHNTLYWYLQNLGQGPELLIRYENEEAVDDSQLPKDRFSAERLKGVDSTLKIQPAELGDSAVYLCASSARASGRSGELFFGEGSRLTVL.

J is TRBJ2-1 and V is TRBV30, with 9 bases identical to TRBD2. V lost 1 base, J lost 1 base, and 2 bases stayed unmatched. The germline CDR1 and CDR2 sequences are GTSNPN and SVGIG (reference sequence). This CDR3 spans 15 amino acids. CDR3 sequence (DNA): TGTGCCTGGAGTGCCACTAGCGGGTCCTACAATGAGCAGTTCTTC. This translates into CAWSATSGSYNEQFF.

This clonotype has a handful of counts. The chain carries TRBV6-2 or TRBV6-3 and TRBJ2-2, with 8 bases that match TRBD1. The CDR3 totals 14 residues. With 0 bases clipped from V and 6 bases from J, the junction kept 0 bases outside the gene matches. The germline gives CDR1 MNHEY, CDR2 SVGEGT. The CDR3 reads CASSYSTGAGELFF. The CDR3 DNA reads TGTGCCAGCAGTTACTCGACAGGGGCCGGGGAGCTGTTTTTT.

The chain is built from TRBV11-2 and TRBJ2-1; 12 nucleotides line up with TRBD2. Per germline, CDR1 SGHAT and CDR2 FQNNGV. This CDR3 contains 13 residues. Losses at the gene ends were 4 bases for V and 8 bases for J; bases not matched to a gene: 0. The CDR3, as DNA: TGTGCCAGCAGCTCTAGCGGGAGGGATGAGCAGTTCTTC. Translated, it gives CASSSSGRDEQFF. The full variable domain, with the rest looked up from reference TRBV11-2 and TRBJ2-1, is EAGVAQSPRYKIIEKRQSVAFWCNPISGHATLYWYQQILGQGPKLLIQFQNNGVVDDSQLPKDRFSAERLKGVDSTLKIQPAKLEDSAVYLCASSSSGRDEQFFGPGTRLTVL.

This clonotype has a count of ten or more. This chain uses TRBV3-1 with TRBJ2-3; D might be TRBD2 (6 bases). Germline-derived CDR1 and CDR2 are LGHDT and YNNKEL (reference sequence). This CDR3 has 16 residues. Trimming pared 0 bases from V and 3 bases from J, leaving 13 bases between. CDR3 sequence: CASSQDRLEGTDTQYF. CDR3 nucleotides: TGTGCCAGCAGCCAAGATAGACTAGAAGGGACAGATACGCAGTATTTT.